This TCR beta chain was documented in a study of cytomegalovirus exposure and HLA in healthy donors. This PCR relied on a set of 60 Vbeta primers and 13 Jbeta primers. This table comes from immunoSEQ multiplex PCR, and its TCRdb copy is limited to in-frame clones, with some not included. The sample carries about 140,000 clones, about 80% recorded once. Study findings and constraints: An assumption of roughly uniform sequencing depth across donors underlay the presence/absence analyses. When analyzed later, a missense DCLRE1C variant was found to be linked to TCR beta V- and J-gene trimming. In an earlier analysis, in 540 or so donors, most V segments appeared productive either ~87% or ~30% of the time.

V shed 4 bases, J shed 7 bases, and the junction held 4 bases outside the gene matches. Germline V lookup: CDR1 SGHAT, CDR2 FQNNGV. CDR3 length: 14 amino acids. Concerning this clone: Its antigen is currently unknown.

The chain is built from TRBV11-2 and TRBJ2-7, with 13 positions matching TRBD2. Sample: PBMCs. This receptor was taken from an older woman in good health and CMV-seropositive. CDR3 sequence (DNA): TGTGCCAGCAGCTCGGGACTAGCGGGACGGGAGCAGTACTTC. It yields the protein CASSSGLAGREQYF.